These 9 T cell receptor beta chains originate from one sample sequenced in a study of graft-versus-host responses after intestinal transplantation. These receptors have no known antigen. Profiling relied on immunoSEQ multiplex PCR, and the TCRdb table lists in-frame clones only, not all of them. The repertoire has about 85,000 clones, 91% of them found once; the top ten carry 7.6%. The sequencing here drew on unstimulated CD8+ T cells sorted from spleen or lymph node cells, taken before transplant. All receptors come from a human donor who was the organ donor for an intestinal transplant.

This clone was observed a single time. The chain is built from TRBV28 and TRBJ1-2; TRBD1 might be the D (6 bases). The germline gives CDR1 MDHEN, CDR2 SYDVKM. The CDR3 consists of 14 residues. V lost 6 bases, J lost 3 bases, and 14 bases lay in between. CDR3 bases: TGTGCCAGCAGCACCACACAGGGCGACTATGGCTACACCTTC. Encoded protein: CASSTTQGDYGYTF.

The J gene is TRBJ2-7, the V gene TRBV18, with 8 nucleotides matching TRBD1. Unmatched junction bases numbered 18, after V lost 2 bases and J lost 0 bases. Germline V lookup: CDR1 KGHSH, CDR2 LQKENI. CDR3 length equals 20 residues. The CDR3 coding sequence is TGTGCCAGCTCACCATTCGATTATGGACAGGGCGCACAGGGCTCCTACGAGCAGTACTTC. It yields the protein CASSPFDYGQGAQGSYEQYF.

The chain is built from TRBV10-3 and TRBJ1-3; D is undetermined. The CDR3 loop spans 13 amino acids. Germline assignment: CDR1 ENHRY and CDR2 SYGVKD. The V end was cut by 7 bases, the J end by 4 bases, with 11 bases between. The DNA of the CDR3 is TGTGCCATCACCCTAGACCGCGGAAACACCATATATTTT. Translated: CAITLDRGNTIYF.

This clone came up once. V gene TRBV9 combines with J gene TRBJ2-2; weak D call: TRBD2 (6 bases). The CDR3 spans 14 residues. CDR1 SGDLS and CDR2 YYNGEE come from the germline V gene. V was pared by 2 bases and J by 1 base, with 6 bases between. CDR3 bases: TGTGCCAGCAGCGTTAGCGGGAACACCGGGGAGCTGTTTTTT. Its protein is CASSVSGNTGELFF.

The chain carries TRBV5-4 and TRBJ2-3, with TRBD2 matching 8 bases. CDR3 length: 17 residues. Germline V gene sequence: CDR1 SGHNT, CDR2 YYREEE (reference sequence). After removal of 1 base from V and 0 bases from J, the junction contained 7 bases not matched to a gene. CDR3 sequence reads: CASSLFAGGFSTDTQYF. CDR3 nucleotide sequence: TGTGCCAGCAGCTTGTTTGCGGGGGGTTTTAGCACAGATACGCAGTATTTT.

The sample holds one count of this clone. The CDR3 sequence: CASSYGEGNTEAFF. CDR3 sequence (DNA): TGTGCCAGCAGTTACGGAGAGGGGAACACTGAAGCTTTCTTT. V gene TRBV6-5 combines with J gene TRBJ1-1; no clear D gene. The CDR3 is 14 residues long. Looked up from germline, CDR1 is MNHEY and CDR2 is SVGAGI. V was clipped by 2 bases and J by 1 base, with 8 bases between them.

This chain uses TRBV7-9 with TRBJ2-7; D possibly corresponds to TRBD2 (6 bases). CDR3 length: 14 amino acids. Trimming stripped 10 bases from V and 3 bases from J, with 19 bases between. Germline CDR1 reads SEHNR; CDR2 reads FQNEAQ (reference sequence). CDR3 DNA sequence: TGTGCCACCCGACTTGGGACTCAAAGCTACGAGCAGTACTTC. It specifies CATRLGTQSYEQYF.

The chain recombines TRBV5-1 with TRBJ2-2, with D tentatively TRBD1 or TRBD2 (5 bases each). The CDR3 has 16 amino acids. Trimming left V 4 bases short and J 3 bases short, with 16 bases between. Germline V gene sequence: CDR1 SGHRS, CDR2 YFSETQ. CDR3 nucleotides: TGCGCCAGCAGCAAGGGACGGCTGCTGCACACCGGGGAGCTGTTTTTT. Translated: CASSKGRLLHTGELFF. The complete variable domain, with remaining parts taken from reference TRBV5-1 and TRBJ2-2, reads KAGVTQTPRYLIKTRGQQVTLSCSPISGHRSVSWYQQTPGQGLQFLFEYFSETQRNKGNFPGRFSGRQFSNSRSEMNVSTLELGDSALYLCASSKGRLLHTGELFFGEGSRLTVL.

The chain links TRBV2 to TRBJ1-4, with TRBD1 matching 10 bases. Germline-derived CDR1 and CDR2 are SNHLY and FYNNEI. The V segment lost 6 bases and the J segment 0 bases; nucleotides outside the gene matches: 7. This CDR3 comprises 17 residues. This CDR3 is CASRALTGGPTNEKLFF. CDR3 DNA: TGTGCCAGCAGAGCCCTGACAGGGGGCCCAACTAATGAAAAACTGTTTTTT.